What follows is one T cell receptor beta chain and its context. This clonotype was seen a single time. Its antigen is still unknown. Mismatch with germline at one junction end may stem from a read error. This sample is drawn from a study of T-cell memory formation after mild COVID-19 (dated by TCRdb to the early 2020s). Study-level background: TCR sequence clusters from the two donors were found to be largely donor specific. T-cell clones expanding and contracting after mild COVID-19 in a couple of donors were tracked by longitudinal TCRalpha and TCRbeta repertoire sequencing. Two young, previously healthy adult volunteers, one female and one male, were included in the cohort. Findings and caveats that apply to the study as a whole: Balanced CD4/CD8 phenotypes were observed for clones contracting from day 15 to 85, whereas a bias towards CD4+ was observed for a second wave of clones expanding from day 15 to 37. Contracting CD4+ clones turned up mainly in the CM and EM memory subsets, whereas EMRA was where CD8+ clones were enriched. The study covered only a couple of mild cases, and larger cohorts including severe cases with pre-infection samples were considered necessary. SARS-CoV-2 specificity was not confirmed for the second-wave clones peaking on day 37. Some responding clones were detected in pre-infection memory, suggesting pre-existing cross-reactive memory T cells joined the SARS-CoV-2 response.

Ficoll-Paque density gradient centrifugation was used to isolate PBMCs. Sequencing was performed on an Illumina NovaSeq 6000. Using 5'RACE with constant-segment primers, TCRalpha and TCRbeta cDNA libraries were constructed, with sample barcodes and unique molecular identifiers added in the process. RNA was extracted from every sample with Trizol reagent. Amplification of the libraries took two PCR steps, and the second step added a second sample barcode plus Illumina TruSeq adapters. Sequencing of the libraries was done on an Illumina NovaSeq, producing 2 x 150 bp paired-end reads. From the authors' description of their analysis: With migec v1.2.7, reads were demultiplexed and then collapsed into UMI-guided consensus sequences. Using mixcr v2.1.11, UMI consensuses were aligned to TRA and TRB V and J templates and then assembled into clonotypes. A clonotype was counted as expanded or contracted only when both edgeR and NoisET called the clonotype significant, with the noise models trained on biological replicates. For edgeR calls, the thresholds were a false discovery rate-adjusted p below 0.01 and a log2 fold-change of 1. PCA with hierarchical clustering of max-normalized trajectories of the 1000 most abundant clonotypes was used as exploratory dynamics analysis. Each responding clone was given a CD4 or CD8 phenotype based on the CD4+ and CD8+ repertoires, which had been sequenced separately. TCRdb ran its own pipeline on the public reads, namely fastp trimming at Q25 and MiXCR clone calling, and kept in-frame beta chains. For every CDR3 protein sequence, its rows merge into one entry that carries the most common genes and DNA. These V and J calls derive from TCRdb rather than the authors' analysis. The sample records about 270,000 distinct CDR3 sequences, about a sixth of which are singletons. The ten largest clones represent less than 30% of the sample.

What was sequenced was PBMCs or a T cell subset sorted from them (not recorded which). This TCR came from a man aged 18 to 29 who had mild COVID-19 (a few samples of this study predate the infection). The sample titles of this study are shuffled in the database, so cell type and time point are left out; the donor was told from shared clones.

The CDR3 protein is CANSYSVWGGTGFGYTF. The base sequence is TGTGCCAACAGTTACTCGGTGTGGGGGGGGACAGGGTTCGGCTACACCTTC. The sequence links TRBV6-6 to TRBJ1-2; 9 middle bases align to TRBD1. The CDR3 starts with the cysteine, ends with the phenylalanine, and has 17 residues. The only DNA kept is the CDR3, 51 bases in frame from the first base. Reading the germline V gene (reference sequence) gives CDR1 MNHNY and CDR2 SVGAGI.